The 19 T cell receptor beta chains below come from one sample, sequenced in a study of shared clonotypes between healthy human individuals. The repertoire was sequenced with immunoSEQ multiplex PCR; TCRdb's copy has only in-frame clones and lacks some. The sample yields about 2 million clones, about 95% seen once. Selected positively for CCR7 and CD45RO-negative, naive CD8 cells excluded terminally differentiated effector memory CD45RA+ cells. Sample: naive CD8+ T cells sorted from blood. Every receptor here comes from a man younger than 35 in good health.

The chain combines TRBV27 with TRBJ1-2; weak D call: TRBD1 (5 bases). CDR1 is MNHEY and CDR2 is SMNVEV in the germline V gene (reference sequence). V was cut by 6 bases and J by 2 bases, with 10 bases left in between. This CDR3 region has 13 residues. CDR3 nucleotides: TGTGCCAGCAGCGGCGGGGGAAACTATGGCTACACCTTC. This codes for CASSGGGNYGYTF.

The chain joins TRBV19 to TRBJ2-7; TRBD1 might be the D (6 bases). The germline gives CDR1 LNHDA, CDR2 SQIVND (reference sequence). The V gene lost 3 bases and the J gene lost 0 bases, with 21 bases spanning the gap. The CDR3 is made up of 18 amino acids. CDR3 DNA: TGTGCCAGTAGTATTCTCTTCCTGCCGACAGGATACTCCTACGAGCAGTACTTC. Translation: CASSILFLPTGYSYEQYF.

DNA of the CDR3: TGTGCCAGCAGCCTCAGTTCCGGGGAGCTGTTTTTT. Amino acid sequence: CASSLSSGELFF. The chain couples TRBV9 to TRBJ2-2; the D is unclear. Per the germline V gene, CDR1 is SGDLS and CDR2 is YYNGEE. The CDR3 spans 12 residues. V was pared by 4 bases and J by 6 bases, with 7 bases between.

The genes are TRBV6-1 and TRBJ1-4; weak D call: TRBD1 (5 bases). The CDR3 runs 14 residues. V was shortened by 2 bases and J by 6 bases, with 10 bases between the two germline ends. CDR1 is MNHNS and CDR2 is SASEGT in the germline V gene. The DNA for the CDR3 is TGTGCCAGCAGTGAACAGGGAAGCTATGAAAAACTGTTTTTT. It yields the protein CASSEQGSYEKLFF.

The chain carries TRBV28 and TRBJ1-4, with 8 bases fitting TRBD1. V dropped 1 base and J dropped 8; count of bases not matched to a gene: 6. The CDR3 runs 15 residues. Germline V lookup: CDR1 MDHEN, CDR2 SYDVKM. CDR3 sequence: CASSLYGTGDEKLFF. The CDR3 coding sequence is TGTGCCAGCAGTTTATATGGGACAGGAGACGAAAAACTGTTTTTT.

This CDR3 reads CASSLVDGTGLYEQYF. In nucleotides, the CDR3 is TGCGCCAGCAGCTTGGTAGACGGGACAGGGCTCTACGAGCAGTACTTC. J is TRBJ2-7 and V is TRBV5-1; 9 bases align to TRBD1. V dropped 0 bases and J dropped 3; count of bases not matched to a gene: 7. Germline CDR1 reads SGHRS; CDR2 reads YFSETQ. CDR3 length equals 16 residues.

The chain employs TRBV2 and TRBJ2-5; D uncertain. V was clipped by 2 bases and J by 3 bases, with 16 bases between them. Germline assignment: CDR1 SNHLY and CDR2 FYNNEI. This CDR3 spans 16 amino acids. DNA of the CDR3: TGTGCCAGCAGTGAATTGGCTAATGGGGAAGAAGAGACCCAGTACTTC. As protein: CASSELANGEEETQYF.

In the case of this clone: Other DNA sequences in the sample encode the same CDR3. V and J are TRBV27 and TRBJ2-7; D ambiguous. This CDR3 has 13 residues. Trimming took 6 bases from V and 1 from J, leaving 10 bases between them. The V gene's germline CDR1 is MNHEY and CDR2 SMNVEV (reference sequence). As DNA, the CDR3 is TGTGCCAGCAGAGCACTGGGGTCCTACGAGCAGTACTTC. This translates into CASRALGSYEQYF.

The CDR3 nucleotides are TGTGCCAGCAGTTCAACGGACAGAGGCAATGAGCAGTTCTTC. Protein sequence: CASSSTDRGNEQFF. The rearrangement links TRBV2 to TRBJ2-1; D is possibly TRBD1 (6 bases). CDR3 length equals 14 residues. Trimming pared 5 bases from V and 6 bases from J, leaving 14 bases between. The germline V gene has CDR1 SNHLY and CDR2 FYNNEI.

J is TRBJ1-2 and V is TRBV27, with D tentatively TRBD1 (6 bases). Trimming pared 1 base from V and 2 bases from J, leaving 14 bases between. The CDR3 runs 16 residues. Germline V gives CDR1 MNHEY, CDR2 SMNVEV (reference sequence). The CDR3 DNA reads TGTGCCAGCAGTTTATTGTGGCAGGGGAAGAACTATGGCTACACCTTC. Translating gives CASSLLWQGKNYGYTF.

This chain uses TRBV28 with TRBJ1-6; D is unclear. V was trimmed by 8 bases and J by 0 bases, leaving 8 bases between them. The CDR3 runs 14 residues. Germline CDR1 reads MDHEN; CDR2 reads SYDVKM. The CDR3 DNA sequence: TGTGCCAGCTACGGTAGCTCCTATAATTCACCCCTCCACTTT. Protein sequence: CASYGSSYNSPLHF.

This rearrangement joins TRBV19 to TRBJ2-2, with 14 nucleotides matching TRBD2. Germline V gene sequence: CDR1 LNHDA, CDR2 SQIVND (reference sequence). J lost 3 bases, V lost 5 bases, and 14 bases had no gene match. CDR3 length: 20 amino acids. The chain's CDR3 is CASSSPGLRLAGGDTGELFF. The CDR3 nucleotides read TGTGCCAGTAGTTCCCCAGGCCTGCGACTAGCGGGAGGGGACACCGGGGAGCTGTTTTTT.

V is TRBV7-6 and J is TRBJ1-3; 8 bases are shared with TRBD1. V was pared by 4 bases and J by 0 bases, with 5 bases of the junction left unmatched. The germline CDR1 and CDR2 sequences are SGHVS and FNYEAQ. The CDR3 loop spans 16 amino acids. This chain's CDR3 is CASSSRQGSSGNTIYF. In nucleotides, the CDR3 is TGTGCCAGCAGCTCCCGACAGGGGAGCTCTGGAAACACCATATATTTT.

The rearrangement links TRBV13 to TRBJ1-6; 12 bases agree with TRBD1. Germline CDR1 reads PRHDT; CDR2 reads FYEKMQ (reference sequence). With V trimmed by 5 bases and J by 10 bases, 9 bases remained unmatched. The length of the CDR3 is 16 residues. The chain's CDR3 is CASSPSTGTGGSPLHF. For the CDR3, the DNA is TGTGCCAGCAGCCCCTCAACCGGGACAGGGGGCTCACCCCTCCACTTT.

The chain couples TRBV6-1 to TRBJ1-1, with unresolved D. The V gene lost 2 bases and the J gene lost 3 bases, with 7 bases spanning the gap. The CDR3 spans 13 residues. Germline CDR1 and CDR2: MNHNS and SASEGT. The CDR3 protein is CASSESWDTEAFF. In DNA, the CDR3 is TGTGCCAGCAGTGAAAGCTGGGACACTGAAGCTTTCTTT.

CDR3 in amino acids: CSVILAGRSNEQFF. CDR3 DNA: TGCAGCGTCATACTAGCGGGAAGGTCGAATGAGCAGTTCTTC. The V and J genes are TRBV29-1 and TRBJ2-1, with TRBD2 matching 10 bases. V was clipped by 6 bases and J by 7 bases; unmatched bases: 9. Germline V gene data show CDR1 as SQVTM and CDR2 as ANQGSEA. This CDR3 has 14 residues.

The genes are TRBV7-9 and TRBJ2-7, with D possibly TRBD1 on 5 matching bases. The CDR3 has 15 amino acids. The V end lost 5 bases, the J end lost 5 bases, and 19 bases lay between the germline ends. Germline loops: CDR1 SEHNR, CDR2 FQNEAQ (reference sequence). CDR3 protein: CASSPPGQEFDEQYF. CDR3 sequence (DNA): TGTGCCAGCAGCCCCCCCGGACAAGAATTCGACGAGCAGTACTTC.

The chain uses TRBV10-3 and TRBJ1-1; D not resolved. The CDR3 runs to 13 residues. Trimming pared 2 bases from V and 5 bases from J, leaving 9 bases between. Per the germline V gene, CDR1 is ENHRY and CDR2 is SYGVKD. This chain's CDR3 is CAISEALGTEAFF. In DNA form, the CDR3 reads TGTGCCATCAGTGAGGCGTTGGGGACTGAAGCTTTCTTT.

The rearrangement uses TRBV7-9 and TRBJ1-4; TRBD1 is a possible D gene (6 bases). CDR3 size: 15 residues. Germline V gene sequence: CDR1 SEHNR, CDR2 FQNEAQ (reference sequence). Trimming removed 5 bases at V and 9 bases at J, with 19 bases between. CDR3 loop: CASSPGQGLAQKLFF. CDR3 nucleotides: TGTGCCAGCAGCCCGGGACAAGGTCTAGCACAAAAACTGTTTTTT.